The next 24 T cell receptor beta chains were all read from a single sample in a study of graft-versus-host responses after intestinal transplantation. TCRdb keeps only in-frame clones here, not all; method: immunoSEQ multiplex PCR. The repertoire holds 40,000 or so clones, with around nine tenths as singletons. Material: PBMCs, obtained approximately 270 days after transplant. The receptors were gathered from a human patient who received an intestinal transplant, so some T cells may come from the graft donor.

The V and J genes are TRBV6-5 and TRBJ2-1, with 12 bases identical to TRBD2. Germline V gives CDR1 MNHEY, CDR2 SVGAGI. This CDR3 region has 15 residues. The trim removed 2 bases at V and 7 bases at J, leaving 3 bases unmatched. CDR3 nucleotide sequence: TGTGCCAGCAGTTACGGGCTAGCGGGGGGGAATGAGCAGTTCTTC. Its translation: CASSYGLAGGNEQFF.

V gene TRBV19 combines with J gene TRBJ2-7; weak D call: TRBD1 (6 bases). The CDR3 has 13 residues. Trimming pared 3 bases from V and 2 bases from J, leaving 8 bases between. Germline V CDR1 and CDR2: LNHDA, SQIVND (reference sequence). The CDR3 DNA is TGTGCCAGTAGTATTCGGACAGCCTACGAGCAGTACTTC. Translated: CASSIRTAYEQYF.

The J gene is TRBJ2-5, the V gene TRBV5-1; the D gene is possibly TRBD2 (5 bases). Germline assignment: CDR1 SGHRS and CDR2 YFSETQ. V lost 3 bases and J lost 4, with 13 bases in between. The CDR3 covers 14 residues. CDR3 sequence: CASSSSLERETQYF. CDR3 nucleotides: TGCGCCAGCAGCTCCTCACTAGAGAGAGAGACCCAGTACTTC.

The J gene is TRBJ2-5, the V gene TRBV5-1, with D possibly TRBD2 on 6 matching bases. Germline lookup yields CDR1 SGHRS and CDR2 YFSETQ. The CDR3 length is 14 residues. Trimming left V 4 bases short and J 5 bases short, with 15 bases between. The CDR3 region is CASSPDGGWETQYF. For the CDR3, the DNA is TGCGCCAGCAGCCCAGATGGAGGGTGGGAGACCCAGTACTTC. Using reference TRBV5-1 and TRBJ2-5 for the parts outside the CDR3, the full variable domain is KAGVTQTPRYLIKTRGQQVTLSCSPISGHRSVSWYQQTPGQGLQFLFEYFSETQRNKGNFPGRFSGRQFSNSRSEMNVSTLELGDSALYLCASSPDGGWETQYFGPGTRLLVL.

This chain joins TRBV5-7 and TRBJ2-2, with D possibly being TRBD2 (7 bases). TRBV5-7 is marked as an open reading frame, function uncertain. The CDR3 is made up of 16 amino acids. Trimming stripped 1 base from V and 5 bases from J, with 15 bases between. The CDR3, as DNA: TGTGCCAGCAGCTTGTTTGTCGGGGGGCCAACCGGGGAGCTGTTTTTT. It codes for CASSLFVGGPTGELFF.

The chain employs TRBV19 and TRBJ1-1; the D gene is possibly TRBD1 (5 bases). V gave up 5 bases and J gave up 4 bases, with 11 bases separating them. Germline assignment: CDR1 LNHDA and CDR2 SQIVND (reference sequence). This CDR3 has 13 residues. This CDR3 is CASSLGTTTEAFF. For the CDR3, the DNA is TGTGCCAGTAGTCTTGGGACGACCACTGAAGCTTTCTTT.

The count of this clone is one. The gene calls are TRBV7-9 and TRBJ1-2; D possibly corresponds to TRBD1 (6 bases). The germline V gene has CDR1 SEHNR and CDR2 FQNEAQ (reference sequence). CDR3 length: 13 amino acids. V lost 1 base to trimming and J lost 6 bases, with 9 bases between them. CDR3 region: CASSLEGQHGYTF. CDR3 coding DNA: TGTGCCAGCAGCTTAGAAGGACAGCATGGCTACACCTTC.

The V gene is TRBV9, the J gene TRBJ2-7, with a weak D call TRBD2 (6 bases). V was cut by 7 bases and J by 5 bases, with 28 bases left in between. Germline V gene lookup returns CDR1 SGDLS and CDR2 YYNGEE. CDR3 length: 17 amino acids. The CDR3 is CASGKNGLPKESDEQYF. The CDR3 nucleotides read TGTGCCAGCGGGAAAAATGGACTACCCAAGGAATCGGACGAGCAGTACTTC. Full variable domain (remainder filled in from reference TRBV9 and TRBJ2-7): DSGVTQTPKHLITATGQRVTLRCSPRSGDLSVYWYQQSLDQGLQFLIQYYNGEERAKGNILERFSAQQFPDLHSELNLSSLELGDSALYFCASGKNGLPKESDEQYFGPGTRLTVT.

This clone is a singleton in its sample. This chain uses TRBV4-1 with TRBJ2-5; TRBD1 agrees at 7 bases. This CDR3 has 15 residues. Germline V lookup: CDR1 MGHRA, CDR2 YSYEKL. Trimming removed 3 bases from V and 1 base from J; junction bases left unmatched: 5. The CDR3 region has the DNA TGCGCCAGCAGCCATCAGACAGGGCCCCAAGAGACCCAGTACTTC. Its translation is CASSHQTGPQETQYF.

A few counts support this clone. This sequence joins TRBV6-4 and TRBJ2-7; 9 positions match TRBD2. The V segment lost 2 bases and the J segment 8 bases; nucleotides outside the gene matches: 7. The CDR3 has 14 residues. CDR1 and CDR2 from the germline V gene are MRHNA and SNTAGT. The CDR3 spells CASSDGGGASQQYF. CDR3 bases: TGTGCCAGCAGTGACGGCGGGGGGGCCTCTCAGCAGTACTTC.

The chain employs TRBV5-4 and TRBJ2-7; either TRBD1 or TRBD2 may supply D (5 bases each). The germline V and J ends were trimmed by 4 bases and 2 bases, with 22 bases remaining between them. Germline V CDR1 and CDR2: SGHNT, YYREEE (reference sequence). The CDR3 length is 17 residues. CDR3 DNA: TGTGCCAGCAGCGTAGGGGAAGTCGGGGTCGTACCCTACGAGCAGTACTTC. This gives the protein CASSVGEVGVVPYEQYF.

This clone has a single count. The chain uses TRBV5-4 and TRBJ2-1; 13 nucleotides match TRBD2. The germline gives CDR1 SGHNT, CDR2 YYREEE (reference sequence). The CDR3 loop spans 16 amino acids. Unmatched junction bases numbered 9, after V lost 4 bases and J lost 8 bases. The CDR3 DNA is TGTGCCAGCAGCCCCCACACTAGCGGGGGGGCCGATGAGCAGTTCTTC. Residues: CASSPHTSGGADEQFF. The variable domain in full, completed from reference TRBV5-4 and TRBJ2-1, reads ETGVTQSPTHLIKTRGQQVTLRCSSQSGHNTVSWYQQALGQGPQFIFQYYREEENGRGNFPPRFSGLQFPNYSSELNVNALELDDSALYLCASSPHTSGGADEQFFGPGTRLTVL.

This chain links TRBV23-1 with TRBJ1-6; 9 nucleotides align to TRBD1. TRBV23-1 carries the ORF label, with uncertain function. The CDR3 is 18 residues long. After removal of 3 bases from V and 4 bases from J, the junction contained 10 bases not matched to a gene. In nucleotides, the CDR3 is TGCGCCAGCAGTCACGACTGGACAGGGGTATTTTATAATTCACCCCTCCACTTT. This translates into CASSHDWTGVFYNSPLHF.

The chain uses TRBV18 and TRBJ2-3, with 10 bases matching TRBD1. V lost 3 bases, J lost 4 bases, and 7 bases stayed unmatched. The CDR3 extends over 16 amino acids. Germline V gene sequence: CDR1 KGHSH, CDR2 LQKENI. The CDR3 DNA follows: TGTGCCAGCTCACCTCGGGACAGGGGTGGCGCAGATACGCAGTATTTT. Residues: CASSPRDRGGADTQYF. Supplemented by reference TRBV18 and TRBJ2-3, the full variable domain reads NAGVMQNPRHLVRRRGQEARLRCSPMKGHSHVYWYRQLPEEGLKFMVYLQKENIIDESGMPKERFSAEFPKEGPSILRIQQVVRGDSAAYFCASSPRDRGGADTQYFGPGTRLTVL.

The V gene is TRBV6-5, the J gene TRBJ1-5; no firm D call. Germline V gene data show CDR1 as MNHEY and CDR2 as SVGAGI. Trimming stripped 6 bases from V and 5 bases from J, with 8 bases between. The CDR3 is 12 residues long. DNA for the CDR3: TGTGCCAGCAGCGCGACGTATCAGCCCCAGCATTTT. Protein product: CASSATYQPQHF.

V and J are TRBV4-2 and TRBJ1-4, with unresolved D. The CDR3 is made up of 16 amino acids. CDR1 LGHNA and CDR2 YNFKEQ come from the germline V gene. V was pared by 4 bases and J by 4 bases, with 16 bases between. CDR3 protein: CASSRGLREGNEKLFF. The CDR3 nucleotides are TGTGCCAGCAGCCGCGGCCTGAGGGAGGGTAATGAAAAACTGTTTTTT.

The chain links TRBV5-6 to TRBJ1-1; D unclear. V was shortened by 1 base and J by 6 bases, with 4 bases between the two germline ends. CDR3 size: 11 residues. The germline gives CDR1 SGHDT, CDR2 YYEEEE. The CDR3 reads CASSLYSEAFF. The CDR3 DNA reads TGTGCCAGCAGCTTGTACTCTGAAGCTTTCTTT. Full variable domain (rest looked up from reference TRBV5-6 and TRBJ1-1): DAGVTQSPTHLIKTRGQQVTLRCSPKSGHDTVSWYQQALGQGPQFIFQYYEEEERQRGNFPDRFSGHQFPNYSSELNVNALLLGDSALYLCASSLYSEAFFGQGTRLTVV.

In nucleotides, the CDR3 is TGTGCCAGCAGCTTGGGCAGGACAGGGGAAAGGGATGGCTACACCTTC. It yields the protein CASSLGRTGERDGYTF. The gene calls are TRBV5-4 and TRBJ1-2; TRBD1 aligns across 9 bases. Germline-derived CDR1 and CDR2 are SGHNT and YYREEE (reference sequence). The V and J ends lost 0 bases and 6 bases, in that order; junction bases with no gene match: 9. The CDR3 totals 16 residues.

V and J are TRBV5-1 and TRBJ1-3; D is uncertain. The CDR3 has 16 residues. V dropped 0 bases and J dropped 0 bases, with 10 bases sitting between them. Germline V gene data show CDR1 as SGHRS and CDR2 as YFSETQ. In nucleotides, the CDR3 is TGCGCCAGCAGCTTGGGTTTGATTCTCTCTGGAAACACCATATATTTT. This codes for CASSLGLILSGNTIYF. Supplemented by reference TRBV5-1 and TRBJ1-3, the full variable domain reads KAGVTQTPRYLIKTRGQQVTLSCSPISGHRSVSWYQQTPGQGLQFLFEYFSETQRNKGNFPGRFSGRQFSNSRSEMNVSTLELGDSALYLCASSLGLILSGNTIYFGEGSWLTVV.

The gene calls are TRBV5-4 and TRBJ1-2; 7 nucleotides agree with TRBD1. Germline-derived CDR1 and CDR2 are SGHNT and YYREEE (reference sequence). J was trimmed by 4 bases and V by 4 bases; bases with no gene match: 10. The length of the CDR3 is 15 residues. The CDR3 region is CASSLDGRTGYGYTF. The CDR3 region has the DNA TGTGCCAGCAGCCTTGACGGGAGGACAGGCTATGGCTACACCTTC.

The chain carries TRBV10-2 and TRBJ1-5; 8 bases are a match to TRBD1. With V trimmed by 9 bases and J by 7 bases, 8 bases remained unmatched. CDR3 length equals 13 residues. In germline, CDR1 is WSHSY, CDR2 SAAADI. The CDR3 bases are TGCGCCAGTTCCCACAGGGGGTACCAGCCCCAGCATTTT. Protein sequence: CASSHRGYQPQHF.

This chain joins TRBV7-2 and TRBJ1-2; D is unresolved. CDR1 SGHTA and CDR2 FQGNSA come from the germline V gene. The CDR3 runs to 14 residues. Trimming removed 1 base from V and 0 bases from J, with 6 bases in between. The CDR3 sequence is CASSLGGANYGYTF. Written as DNA, the CDR3 is TGTGCCAGCAGCTTAGGCGGCGCTAACTATGGCTACACCTTC.

The V gene is TRBV5-1, the J gene TRBJ2-6; the match to TRBD2 covers 7 bases. From germline, CDR1 is SGHRS and CDR2 YFSETQ. Losses at the gene ends were 0 bases for V and 12 bases for J; bases not matched to a gene: 12. CDR3 length equals 16 residues. CDR3 residues: CASSLGLAVLSSVLTF. CDR3 bases: TGCGCCAGCAGCTTGGGTCTAGCGGTCTTATCTAGCGTCCTGACTTTC. The full variable domain, rest sourced from reference TRBV5-1 and TRBJ2-6, is KAGVTQTPRYLIKTRGQQVTLSCSPISGHRSVSWYQQTPGQGLQFLFEYFSETQRNKGNFPGRFSGRQFSNSRSEMNVSTLELGDSALYLCASSLGLAVLSSVLTFGAGSRLTVL.

The chain uses TRBV29-1 and TRBJ1-5; D is ambiguous. V shed 7 bases and J shed 3 bases, with 4 bases lying between them. Germline values: CDR1 SQVTM, CDR2 ANQGSEA. The CDR3 spans 10 residues. DNA for the CDR3: TGCAGCGGGGTCAATCAGCCCCAGCATTTT. Its translation is CSGVNQPQHF. The full variable domain, completed using reference TRBV29-1 and TRBJ1-5, is SAVISQKPSRDICQRGTSLTIQCQVDSQVTMMFWYRQQPGQSLTLIATANQGSEATYESGFVIDKFPISRPNLTFSTLTVSNMSPEDSSIYLCSGVNQPQHFGDGTRLSIL.